The next 6 T cell receptor beta chains were all read from a single sample in a study of cytomegalovirus exposure and HLA in healthy donors. 13 Jbeta primers and 60 Vbeta primers were used for the PCR. Only in-frame clones appear in the TCRdb table, and some are missing; sequencing was by immunoSEQ multiplex PCR. The table lists roughly 100,000 clones, with approximately 15% in the top ten. Specimen: PBMCs. These receptors all stem from a man over 45 in good health and CMV-seropositive.

Regarding this clone: Within the sample, other DNA sequences also encode this same CDR3. The rearrangement uses TRBV18 and TRBJ1-3, with 7 bases aligning to TRBD1. The CDR3 length is 16 residues. Germline V CDR1 and CDR2: KGHSH, LQKENI. After removal of 0 bases from V and 7 bases from J, the junction contained 9 bases not matched to a gene. The CDR3 DNA is TGTGCCAGCTCACCACCGGGGGGACAGAAGACCAACACCATATATTTT. Its protein is CASSPPGGQKTNTIYF.

This sequence joins TRBV27 and TRBJ2-1; 9 bases are a match to TRBD2. The germline V gene has CDR1 MNHEY and CDR2 SMNVEV (reference sequence). V shed 6 bases, J shed 2 bases, and the junction held 8 bases outside the gene matches. The CDR3 contains 16 residues. This CDR3 reads CASRGVAGAPYNEQFF. As DNA, the CDR3 is TGTGCCAGCAGAGGGGTAGCGGGAGCCCCCTACAATGAGCAGTTCTTC.

The rearrangement uses TRBV5-1 and TRBJ2-5, with D hard to call. The V and J ends lost 4 bases and 4 bases respectively, with 20 bases between them. The CDR3 loop spans 16 amino acids. CDR1 is SGHRS and CDR2 is YFSETQ in the germline V gene. In nucleotides, the CDR3 is TGCGCCAGCAGCACGAACTACGGCATCTCCGGAGAGACCCAGTACTTC. Its translation: CASSTNYGISGETQYF.

J is TRBJ2-7 and V is TRBV29-1; the D gene is possibly TRBD2 (6 bases). Germline CDR1 SQVTM, CDR2 ANQGSEA. V was shortened by 4 bases and J by 6 bases, with 19 bases between the two germline ends. The CDR3 runs to 14 residues. The CDR3 region is CSVGGWASRGEQYF. DNA for the CDR3: TGCAGCGTTGGAGGGTGGGCCTCGCGGGGCGAGCAGTACTTC.

About this clone itself: Relative to the germline gene, one junction end is altered; a read error may explain this. Other DNA sequences of this sample code for an identical CDR3. The V gene is TRBV30, the J gene TRBJ2-3, with D possibly matching TRBD1 (5 bases). CDR3 length: 15 amino acids. Per the germline V gene, CDR1 is GTSNPN and CDR2 is SVGIG (reference sequence). The CDR3 protein is CAWSEGVLRADTQYF. The CDR3 nucleotides are TGCGCCTGGAGTGAAGGGGTCCTTAGGGCAGATACGCAGTATTTT.

The genes are TRBV6-4 and TRBJ2-1; 11 positions match TRBD2. The CDR3 loop spans 15 amino acids. Losses at the gene ends were 0 bases for V and 6 bases for J; bases not matched to a gene: 1. Germline V gene lookup returns CDR1 MRHNA and CDR2 SNTAGT. The CDR3 DNA sequence: TGTGCCAGCAGTGACTCACTAGCGGGAGCCAATGAGCAGTTCTTC. Protein: CASSDSLAGANEQFF.